Shown below are 26 T cell receptor beta chains from a single sample sequenced in a study of PD-1 blockade in classical Hodgkin lymphoma. The time point is: newly diagnosed, previously untreated cHL patient sample. Negative selection with magnetic separation was used to purify CD4+ T cells from thawed PBMCs. Profiled with immunoSEQ multiplex PCR; TCRdb holds only in-frame clones, not every one. This table has over 15,000 clones, 92% appearing once. The sample consisted of CD4+ T cells from blood. These receptors were taken from a human donor with classical Hodgkin lymphoma.

The rearrangement joins TRBV30 to TRBJ2-7; D unresolved. The length of the CDR3 is 12 residues. Germline V gene sequence: CDR1 GTSNPN, CDR2 SVGIG (reference sequence). V was shortened by 5 bases and J by 7 bases, with 15 bases between the two germline ends. The CDR3 spells CAWALHTQEQYF. CDR3 DNA sequence: TGTGCCTGGGCCCTTCATACCCAAGAGCAGTACTTC.

The V call is TRBV7-9, the J call TRBJ1-3; D perhaps matches TRBD1 (6 bases). From germline, CDR1 is SEHNR and CDR2 FQNEAQ (reference sequence). The CDR3 contains 13 residues. Deletions cut 5 bases from V and 6 bases from J, with 11 bases between. In DNA form, the CDR3 reads TGTGCCAGCAGCCTACAGGGAAAAAACACCATATATTTT. The encoded protein is CASSLQGKNTIYF.

This rearrangement joins TRBV6-1 to TRBJ2-3; perhaps TRBD1 as D (5 bases). CDR1 MNHNS and CDR2 SASEGT come from the germline V gene. This CDR3 has 15 residues. V was clipped by 5 bases and J by 7 bases, with 19 bases between them. CDR3 residues: CASSWGPVQGNTQYF. The CDR3 bases are TGTGCCAGCAGTTGGGGCCCCGTGCAGGGTAATACGCAGTATTTT.

The chain is built from TRBV5-1 and TRBJ2-7; D gene unclear. With 0 bases removed from V and 2 bases from J, the gap between germline ends came to 9 bases. The CDR3 totals 14 residues. The germline V gene encodes CDR1 SGHRS and CDR2 YFSETQ. CDR3 region: CASSLEIPPYEQYF. The CDR3 coding sequence is TGCGCCAGCAGCTTGGAGATTCCCCCCTACGAGCAGTACTTC. Full variable domain (missing parts from reference TRBV5-1 and TRBJ2-7): KAGVTQTPRYLIKTRGQQVTLSCSPISGHRSVSWYQQTPGQGLQFLFEYFSETQRNKGNFPGRFSGRQFSNSRSEMNVSTLELGDSALYLCASSLEIPPYEQYFGPGTRLTVT.

This chain connects TRBV2 to TRBJ2-7, with D tentatively TRBD1 (6 bases). Trimming removed 1 base at V and 5 bases at J, with 15 bases between. In germline, CDR1 is SNHLY, CDR2 FYNNEI. The CDR3 sequence is 15 residues long. CDR3 in amino acids: CASSEGGQGGNEQYF. CDR3 nucleotides: TGTGCCAGCAGTGAAGGGGGGCAGGGTGGGAACGAGCAGTACTTC.

The chain combines TRBV5-6 with TRBJ1-2; D ambiguous. The V end lost 1 base, the J end lost 7 bases, and 8 bases lay between the germline ends. Germline values: CDR1 SGHDT, CDR2 YYEEEE. The CDR3 has 12 amino acids. CDR3 coding DNA: TGTGCCAGCAGCTTGATGAGGGCTGGCTACACCTTC. Encoded protein: CASSLMRAGYTF.

V usage is TRBV9 and J usage is TRBJ1-3; D unclear. V lost 0 bases and J lost 7, with 14 bases in between. The CDR3 length is 15 residues. Germline V gives CDR1 SGDLS, CDR2 YYNGEE. CDR3 amino acids: CASSVGADSRNTIYF. Written as DNA, the CDR3 is TGTGCCAGCAGCGTAGGGGCAGACTCCCGGAACACCATATATTTT.

The CDR3 DNA is TGTGCCAGCAGCTTAGGACCGATTACTAATGAAAAACTGTTTTTT. It is translated as CASSLGPITNEKLFF. The rearrangement links TRBV7-6 to TRBJ1-4; unclear D gene. Trimming stripped 1 base from V and 2 bases from J, with 8 bases between. This CDR3 spans 15 amino acids. Germline values: CDR1 SGHVS, CDR2 FNYEAQ.

The chain has TRBV28 and TRBJ1-5; TRBD1 aligns across 7 bases. The germline gives CDR1 MDHEN, CDR2 SYDVKM. V was clipped by 7 bases and J by 4 bases; unmatched bases: 7. The CDR3 runs 14 residues. In DNA, the CDR3 is TGTGCCAGCAACATACAGGGGATTAATCAGCCCCAGCATTTT. As protein: CASNIQGINQPQHF.

The rearrangement links TRBV4-2 to TRBJ2-6; TRBD2 agrees at 7 bases. V shed 5 bases, J shed 3 bases, and the junction held 10 bases outside the gene matches. Looked up from germline, CDR1 is LGHNA and CDR2 is YNFKEQ. This CDR3 region has 17 residues. The CDR3 coding sequence is TGTGCCAGCAGCTTAGGAAGCGGGGCGAATGGGGCCAACGTCCTGACTTTC. Protein: CASSLGSGANGANVLTF.

As for this clone: Germline and junction disagree at one end, which may indicate a read error. This sequence joins TRBV6-4 and TRBJ2-1; possibly TRBD2 for D (7 bases). There are 15 residues in the CDR3. The V gene's germline CDR1 is MRHNA and CDR2 SNTAGT. Here the CDR3 reads CATSRGAQTYNEQFF. In DNA, the CDR3 is TGTGCCACCAGTCGGGGGGCCCAGACTTACAATGAGCAGTTCTTC.

This clone occurred a few times. The gene calls are TRBV7-2 and TRBJ2-7, with D hard to call. The CDR3 has 12 amino acids. V was cut by 4 bases and J by 4 bases, with 8 bases left in between. The V gene's germline CDR1 is SGHTA and CDR2 FQGNSA. The CDR3 coding sequence is TGTGCCAGCAGCTCGTGGGTTTACGAGCAGTACTTC. The encoded protein is CASSSWVYEQYF.

The chain carries TRBV29-1 and TRBJ2-1; D not resolved. The CDR3 is 11 residues long. CDR1 SQVTM and CDR2 ANQGSEA come from the germline V gene. Trimming removed 8 bases from V and 3 bases from J, with 8 bases in between. This chain's CDR3 is CSSDIYNEQFF. DNA for the CDR3: TGCAGCTCCGACATCTACAATGAGCAGTTCTTC.

V and J are TRBV6-1 and TRBJ2-5, with 8 bases that match TRBD1. Germline values: CDR1 MNHNS, CDR2 SASEGT. The trim removed 4 bases at V and 5 bases at J, leaving 6 bases unmatched. The CDR3 is 14 amino acids. As DNA, the CDR3 is TGTGCCAGCAGTGTGGCAGGGGGCTTGGAGACCCAGTACTTC. Translated: CASSVAGGLETQYF.

The chain couples TRBV6-6 to TRBJ1-5; D unclear. The germline V gene encodes CDR1 MNHNY and CDR2 SVGAGI (reference sequence). V gave up 5 bases and J gave up 7 bases, with 12 bases separating them. This CDR3 is 13 amino acids long. The CDR3 reads CASSLTLRQPQHF. The CDR3 coding sequence is TGTGCCAGCAGTCTTACCCTGCGGCAGCCCCAGCATTTT.

This chain links TRBV7-2 with TRBJ2-7, with 9 bases aligning to TRBD1. CDR1 and CDR2 from the germline V gene are SGHTA and FQGNSA. The length of the CDR3 is 16 residues. V lost 1 base and J lost 3; bases outside the gene matches: 7. CDR3: CASSLGGGQGNYEQYF. In DNA form, the CDR3 reads TGTGCCAGCAGCTTAGGGGGGGGACAGGGTAACTACGAGCAGTACTTC.

This rearrangement joins TRBV5-1 to TRBJ1-1, with unresolved D. The germline V and J ends were trimmed by 1 base and 3 bases, with 7 bases remaining between them. This CDR3 has 13 residues. The germline V gene encodes CDR1 SGHRS and CDR2 YFSETQ. CDR3 nucleotide sequence: TGCGCCAGCAGCTTGAGTTGGGACACTGAAGCTTTCTTT. Encoded protein: CASSLSWDTEAFF. The full variable domain, in which reference TRBV5-1 and TRBJ1-1 provide the parts outside the CDR3, is KAGVTQTPRYLIKTRGQQVTLSCSPISGHRSVSWYQQTPGQGLQFLFEYFSETQRNKGNFPGRFSGRQFSNSRSEMNVSTLELGDSALYLCASSLSWDTEAFFGQGTRLTVV.

The V and J genes are TRBV19 and TRBJ2-1; D tentatively fits TRBD1 or TRBD2 (6 bases each). Trimming removed 4 bases at V and 0 bases at J, with 13 bases between. Germline V gives CDR1 LNHDA, CDR2 SQIVND (reference sequence). This CDR3 is 16 amino acids long. DNA for the CDR3: TGTGCCAGTAGTACAGGAGGGGGGCCCTCCTACAATGAGCAGTTCTTC. Amino acids: CASSTGGGPSYNEQFF. The variable domain in full, completed from reference TRBV19 and TRBJ2-1, reads DGGITQSPKYLFRKEGQNVTLSCEQNLNHDAMYWYRQDPGQGLRLIYYSQIVNDFQKGDIAEGYSVSREKKESFPLTVTSAQKNPTAFYLCASSTGGGPSYNEQFFGPGTRLTVL.

The gene calls are TRBV10-3 and TRBJ1-1; no clear D gene. The V end was cut by 6 bases, the J end by 2 bases, with 10 bases between. This CDR3 spans 13 amino acids. Per the germline V gene, CDR1 is ENHRY and CDR2 is SYGVKD. The CDR3 bases are TGTGCCATCAGATACGGTCCAAACACTGAAGCTTTCTTT. Its protein is CAIRYGPNTEAFF.

The V gene is TRBV7-6, the J gene TRBJ2-1; 11 nucleotides align to TRBD2. There are 16 residues in the CDR3. Losses at the gene ends were 0 bases for V and 7 bases for J; bases not matched to a gene: 5. CDR1 is SGHVS, CDR2 FNYEAQ, per germline. The CDR3 loop reads CASSLATSGSWNEQFF. In nucleotides, the CDR3 is TGTGCCAGCAGCTTAGCAACTAGCGGGAGTTGGAATGAGCAGTTCTTC. The complete variable domain, with remaining parts taken from reference TRBV7-6 and TRBJ2-1, reads GAGVSQSPRYKVTKRGQDVALRCDPISGHVSLYWYRQALGQGPEFLTYFNYEAQQDKSGLPNDRFSAERPEGSISTLTIQRTEQRDSAMYRCASSLATSGSWNEQFFGPGTRLTVL.

This chain joins TRBV29-1 and TRBJ1-1; 8 positions match TRBD1. V was clipped by 2 bases and J by 6 bases; unmatched bases: 8. Germline CDR1 is SQVTM and CDR2 is ANQGSEA. The CDR3 loop spans 14 amino acids. Here the CDR3 reads CSVERRQGAAEAFF. The CDR3 nucleotides are TGCAGCGTTGAAAGGAGGCAGGGGGCGGCTGAAGCTTTCTTT. Variable domain in full (rest from reference TRBV29-1 and TRBJ1-1): SAVISQKPSRDICQRGTSLTIQCQVDSQVTMMFWYRQQPGQSLTLIATANQGSEATYESGFVIDKFPISRPNLTFSTLTVSNMSPEDSSIYLCSVERRQGAAEAFFGQGTRLTVV.

This clone was seen just once. A junction boundary mismatches the germline segment, possibly from a read error. The chain couples TRBV29-1 to TRBJ2-2; maybe TRBD1 (7 bases). The CDR3 length is 14 residues. Germline assignment: CDR1 SQVTM and CDR2 ANQGSEA. The CDR3 nucleotides read TGCAGCGTCCGTCGGACAGGAGTCACCGGGGGGCTGTTTTTT. This gives the protein CSVRRTGVTGGLFF.

This chain joins TRBV29-1 and TRBJ2-7; tentative D call: TRBD2 (6 bases). The CDR3 consists of 13 residues. Looked up from germline, CDR1 is SQVTM and CDR2 is ANQGSEA. The V end lost 4 bases, the J end lost 2 bases, and 12 bases lay between the germline ends. CDR3 nucleotides: TGCAGCGTTGGGACTATATATACCTACGAGCAGTACTTC. As protein: CSVGTIYTYEQYF.

The rearrangement uses TRBV5-1 and TRBJ2-3; 8 positions agree with TRBD2. The CDR3 consists of 16 residues. Per germline, CDR1 SGHRS and CDR2 YFSETQ. The ends lost 3 bases at V and 3 bases at J; junction bases unmatched: 9. The CDR3 loop is CASSWVAGGGTDTQYF. CDR3 coding DNA: TGCGCCAGCAGCTGGGTCGCGGGAGGCGGAACAGATACGCAGTATTTT.

The V and J genes are TRBV28 and TRBJ1-2, with a possible D match to TRBD1 (5 bases). This CDR3 spans 14 amino acids. V was cut by 6 bases and J by 2 bases, with 13 bases left in between. The V gene's germline CDR1 is MDHEN and CDR2 SYDVKM. In DNA, the CDR3 is TGTGCCAGCAGCCGGCGCGGGACCAACTATGGCTACACCTTC. Protein sequence: CASSRRGTNYGYTF.

This chain uses TRBV4-2 with TRBJ2-7; 9 nucleotides agree with TRBD2. Trimming removed 2 bases from V and 0 bases from J; junction bases left unmatched: 2. This CDR3 has 15 residues. Per the germline V gene, CDR1 is LGHNA and CDR2 is YNFKEQ. This chain's CDR3 is CASSQFSGSSYEQYF. Here the CDR3 DNA reads TGTGCCAGCAGCCAATTTAGCGGGAGCTCCTACGAGCAGTACTTC.